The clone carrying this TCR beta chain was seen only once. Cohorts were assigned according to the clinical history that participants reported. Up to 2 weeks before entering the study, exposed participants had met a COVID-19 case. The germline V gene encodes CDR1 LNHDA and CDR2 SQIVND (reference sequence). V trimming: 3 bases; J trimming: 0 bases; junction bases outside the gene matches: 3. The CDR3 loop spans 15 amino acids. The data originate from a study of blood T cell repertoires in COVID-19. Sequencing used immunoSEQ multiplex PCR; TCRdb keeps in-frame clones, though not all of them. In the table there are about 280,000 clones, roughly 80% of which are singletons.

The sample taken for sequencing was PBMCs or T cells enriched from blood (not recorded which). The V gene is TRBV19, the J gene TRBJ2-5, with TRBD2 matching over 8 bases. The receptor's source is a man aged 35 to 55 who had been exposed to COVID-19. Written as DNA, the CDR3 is TGTGCCAGTAGTATGGCTAGCGGGCACCAAGAGACCCAGTACTTC. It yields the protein CASSMASGHQETQYF.